These 17 T cell receptor beta chains were sequenced from one sample in a study of blood T cell repertoires in COVID-19. Sequencing used immunoSEQ multiplex PCR; TCRdb keeps in-frame clones, though not all of them. The table has 150,000 to 200,000 clones, roughly nine tenths seen once. The specimen was peripheral blood. The receptor source for this set is a man younger than 35 who had recovered from COVID-19.

The CDR3 here is CASSPRHKETQYF. In DNA form, the CDR3 reads TGTGCCAGCTCACCACGACATAAAGAGACCCAGTACTTC. The V gene is TRBV18, the J gene TRBJ2-5; D is unresolved. V was clipped by 1 base and J by 3 bases, with 6 bases between them. CDR3 length: 13 amino acids. The germline V gene has CDR1 KGHSH and CDR2 LQKENI.

The rearrangement uses TRBV7-2 and TRBJ2-5, with TRBD2 matching over 14 bases. CDR1 and CDR2 from the germline V gene are SGHTA and FQGNSA. The length of the CDR3 is 16 residues. The V segment lost 5 bases and the J segment 5 bases; nucleotides outside the gene matches: 7. CDR3 coding DNA: TGTGCCAGCAGCGACGGACTAGCGGGAGGATGGGAGACCCAGTACTTC. Amino acids: CASSDGLAGGWETQYF.

The chain combines TRBV5-1 with TRBJ2-7; the match to TRBD1 covers 8 bases. Germline V gene data show CDR1 as SGHRS and CDR2 as YFSETQ. Trimming cost V 4 bases and J 1 base; bases outside gene matches: 13. The CDR3 loop spans 17 amino acids. Written as DNA, the CDR3 is TGCGCCAGCAGCAAACGAAAGACAGGGGACAAATCCTACGAGCAGTACTTC. It translates to CASSKRKTGDKSYEQYF.

This rearrangement joins TRBV29-1 to TRBJ1-5; unclear D gene. This CDR3 region has 13 residues. Germline loops: CDR1 SQVTM, CDR2 ANQGSEA. The germline V and J ends were trimmed by 4 bases and 3 bases, with 10 bases remaining between them. CDR3 residues: CSVGAGLNQPQHF. CDR3 coding DNA: TGCAGCGTTGGGGCTGGCCTCAATCAGCCCCAGCATTTT.

The rearrangement links TRBV7-9 to TRBJ1-4, with 10 bases identical to TRBD1. V shed 5 bases and J 5 bases; nucleotides not matched to a gene: 5. CDR1 and CDR2 (germline): SEHNR, FQNEAQ (reference sequence). This CDR3 is built from 15 residues. CDR3 loop: CASSPRQGANEKLFF. As DNA, the CDR3 is TGTGCCAGCAGCCCTCGACAGGGGGCGAATGAAAAACTGTTTTTT.

On this clone: Other DNA sequences in this sample translate to the same CDR3. The V call is TRBV5-4, the J call TRBJ2-7; the D is unclear. CDR1 is SGHNT and CDR2 is YYREEE in the germline V gene (reference sequence). The V and J ends lost 4 bases and 6 bases respectively, with 11 bases between them. The CDR3 sequence is 12 residues long. DNA for the CDR3: TGTGCCAGCAGCCTGGGCGGATCCGAGCAGTACTTC. It encodes CASSLGGSEQYF.

The chain couples TRBV11-2 to TRBJ2-7, with 8 bases identical to TRBD1. With V trimmed by 5 bases and J by 6 bases, 9 bases remained unmatched. The CDR3 spans 14 residues. Germline CDR1 is SGHAT and CDR2 is FQNNGV. CDR3 protein: CASSQDRELFEQYF. CDR3 DNA sequence: TGTGCCAGCAGCCAGGACAGGGAATTATTCGAGCAGTACTTC.

This clone has a single count. The chain uses TRBV6-6 and TRBJ1-5, with a tentative D call TRBD1 (6 bases). V lost 7 bases and J lost 4, with 14 bases in between. Germline V gene lookup returns CDR1 MNHNY and CDR2 SVGAGI (reference sequence). The CDR3 has 14 residues. The chain's CDR3 is CASTTGNRNQPQHF. The CDR3 bases are TGTGCCAGCACCACAGGGAATAGGAATCAGCCCCAGCATTTT.

The chain couples TRBV7-2 to TRBJ2-1; 7 positions match TRBD1. CDR3 length: 17 amino acids. J lost 2 bases, V lost 4 bases, and 11 bases had no gene match. In germline, CDR1 is SGHTA, CDR2 FQGNSA. The CDR3: CASSSDLNRGTYNEQFF. In DNA, the CDR3 is TGTGCCAGCAGCTCCGACCTCAACAGGGGTACCTACAATGAGCAGTTCTTC.

The V gene is TRBV12-1, the J gene TRBJ2-7; TRBD1 was called by the table and not checked on the DNA. TRBV12-1 constitutes a pseudogene. The CDR3 length is 18 residues. CDR3 nucleotide sequence: TGTGCCAGCACCCAGGAGGACAGGGGGCTGCCCCTGAGGGGCGAGCAGTACTTC. It yields the protein CASTQEDRGLPLRGEQYF.

This chain uses TRBV3-1 (or the pseudogene TRBV3-2) with TRBJ1-3, with TRBD1 matching 10 bases. CDR1 is LGHDT and CDR2 is YNNKEL in the germline V gene (reference sequence). Unmatched junction bases numbered 4, after V lost 4 bases and J lost 4 bases. This CDR3 comprises 15 residues. Written as DNA, the CDR3 is TGTGCCAGCAGCCGGACAGGGGGAATCGGAAACACCATATATTTT. Residues: CASSRTGGIGNTIYF.

The gene calls are TRBV4-2 and TRBJ1-1; TRBD1 agrees at 9 bases. This CDR3 comprises 15 residues. Germline assignment: CDR1 LGHNA and CDR2 YNFKEQ. With V trimmed by 0 bases and J by 8 bases, 7 bases remained unmatched. CDR3 DNA sequence: TGTGCCAGCAGCCAAGAAGGGACAGGGAAACGGGAAGCTTTCTTT. This translates into CASSQEGTGKREAFF.

Written as DNA, the CDR3 is TGTGCCACCAGCAGAGGCGGGACAGACAATGAGCAGTTCTTC. Its translation is CATSRGGTDNEQFF. The V call is TRBV15, the J call TRBJ2-1, with D perhaps TRBD1 (7 bases). This CDR3 has 14 residues. Trimming took off 1 base at V and 5 bases at J, with 9 bases between the two ends. In germline, CDR1 is LNHNV, CDR2 YYDKDF (reference sequence). The full variable domain, in which reference TRBV15 and TRBJ2-1 provide the parts outside the CDR3, is DAMVIQNPRYQVTQFGKPVTLSCSQTLNHNVMYWYQQKSSQAPKLLFHYYDKDFNNEADTPDNFQSRRPNTSFCFLDIRSPGLGDTAMYLCATSRGGTDNEQFFGPGTRLTVL.

This chain connects TRBV19 to TRBJ2-5, with TRBD1 matching over 7 bases. CDR1 is LNHDA, CDR2 SQIVND, per germline (reference sequence). The CDR3 totals 13 residues. V shed 8 bases, J shed 5 bases, and the junction held 8 bases outside the gene matches. The CDR3 coding sequence is TGTGCCAGTGGGCAGACAGGGTTGGAGACCCAGTACTTC. It encodes CASGQTGLETQYF.

V is TRBV11-2 and J is TRBJ2-5; 7 nucleotides align to TRBD2. The CDR3 extends over 14 amino acids. Germline lookup yields CDR1 SGHAT and CDR2 FQNNGV. The V and J ends lost 4 bases and 5 bases, in that order; junction bases with no gene match: 7. The CDR3 region is CASSSTSSLETQYF. The DNA of the CDR3 is TGTGCCAGCAGCTCGACTAGCTCGTTGGAGACCCAGTACTTC.

This clone was seen a single time. The V gene is TRBV10-3, the J gene TRBJ2-5; D remains unclear. Germline V gene sequence: CDR1 ENHRY, CDR2 SYGVKD. The CDR3 is 12 amino acids. The V end was cut by 2 bases, the J end by 4 bases, with 5 bases between. CDR3 protein: CAISENGETQYF. In nucleotides, the CDR3 is TGTGCCATCAGTGAGAACGGAGAGACCCAGTACTTC.

This sequence joins TRBV10-3 and TRBJ1-1; no clear D. Trimming stripped 0 bases from V and 8 bases from J, with 10 bases between. Germline lookup yields CDR1 ENHRY and CDR2 SYGVKD. This CDR3 comprises 13 residues. The DNA for the CDR3 is TGTGCCATCAGTGAGTCGAACGGGATGGAAGCTTTCTTT. Its protein product is CAISESNGMEAFF.